Only a few counts were recorded for the clone carrying this TCR beta chain. Its antigen is still unknown. The sample comes from a study of blood T cells in healthy people across ages. The study's findings and limits: In long-lived donors, naive CD4+ cell counts and diversity exceeded those of aged donors. CMV status of donors was unknown, possibly confounding expanded clonotype changes.

Sample-barcoded 5' priming and a J-beta primer mix drove a second PCR of about 6 to 11 cycles. Per-sample output comprised a minimum of 3 million paired-end reads containing CDR3. TCRdb reanalysed the 5' RACE reads using MiXCR and keeps one entry per CDR3 protein. The table records 1.5 million to 2 million distinct CDR3 sequences, more than 35% of them present only once. The ends were cut back, 5 bases at V and 11 bases at J, with 10 bases in the middle. The CDR3 runs to 12 residues. Germline V gene data show CDR1 as MDHEN and CDR2 as SYDVKM. This chain connects TRBV28 to TRBJ1-6; D not resolved. Material: blood. The TCR comes from a human donor in good health. CDR3 sequence: CASSIGPPPLHF. The CDR3 bases are TGTGCCAGCAGTATTGGACCTCCACCCCTCCACTTT. Using reference TRBV28 and TRBJ1-6 for the parts outside the CDR3, the full variable domain is DVKVTQSSRYLVKRTGEKVFLECVQDMDHENMFWYRQDPGLGLRLIYFSYDVKMKEKGDIPEGYSVSREKKERFSLILESASTNQTSMYLCASSIGPPPLHFGNGTRLTVT.